This T cell receptor (beta chain) appears in the sequencing data of a study of blood T cell repertoires in COVID-19. About the research overall: Nucleic acid was either cDNA or gDNA, and it came from T cells, B-cell-depleted T cells, or PBMCs.

CDR1 and CDR2 (germline): MNHEY, SVGAGI. V lost 7 bases to trimming and J lost 0 bases, with 13 bases between them. CDR3 length: 15 residues. In the original workflow: How many nucleated cells were present was estimated from reference gene primer amplification. Using immunoSEQ multiplex PCR, the repertoire was profiled, and TCRdb retains in-frame clones only, with some absent. The V and J calls and clone size were taken over from that table, and D and trimming were inferred from the DNA. Among approximately 300,000 clones listed, 89% were seen once. The rearrangement uses TRBV6-5 and TRBJ2-1; perhaps TRBD1 as D (5 bases). The sequencing sample was made of PBMCs or T cells enriched from blood (not recorded which). The source is a woman younger than 45 who had recovered from COVID-19. Here the CDR3 DNA reads TGTGCCAGCACCCGGACACTGAGCTCCTACAATGAGCAGTTCTTC. Translating gives CASTRTLSSYNEQFF.